Each of the 25 T cell receptor beta chains below was sequenced from the same sample in a study of T cell responses to AZD1222 COVID-19 vaccine. Generated by immunoSEQ multiplex PCR, the TCRdb table keeps only in-frame clones and is missing some. The table records about 120,000 clones, approximately 90% of them present only once. Source: peripheral blood, taken 28 days after the second AZD1222 dose. These receptor sequences come from an adult who received the AZD1222 COVID-19 vaccine.

There are a few counts of this clone. The chain uses TRBV19 and TRBJ1-1; maybe TRBD1 (6 bases). The germline V gene has CDR1 LNHDA and CDR2 SQIVND (reference sequence). Trimming removed 7 bases at V and 1 base at J, with 10 bases between. This CDR3 has 13 residues. CDR3 protein: CASIPGQNTEAFF. DNA for the CDR3: TGTGCCAGTATTCCGGGACAGAACACTGAAGCTTTCTTT.

This clone was seen once. J is TRBJ2-3 and V is TRBV9, with 7 bases that match TRBD1. The V gene end was trimmed by 3 bases and the J gene end by 0 bases; junction bases not matched to a gene: 7. There are 16 residues in the CDR3. Germline CDR1 and CDR2: SGDLS and YYNGEE. The CDR3 sequence: CASSGGTAISTDTQYF. The CDR3 coding sequence is TGTGCCAGCAGCGGGGGGACAGCGATTAGCACAGATACGCAGTATTTT. Using reference TRBV9 and TRBJ2-3 for the parts outside the CDR3, the full variable domain is DSGVTQTPKHLITATGQRVTLRCSPRSGDLSVYWYQQSLDQGLQFLIQYYNGEERAKGNILERFSAQQFPDLHSELNLSSLELGDSALYFCASSGGTAISTDTQYFGPGTRLTVL.

V gene TRBV5-1 combines with J gene TRBJ2-5, with a possible D match to TRBD2 (5 bases). CDR3 length: 14 amino acids. CDR1 is SGHRS and CDR2 is YFSETQ in the germline V gene. V dropped 3 bases and J dropped 3 bases, with 12 bases sitting between them. CDR3 sequence reads: CASSWRLTKETQYF. Here the CDR3 DNA reads TGCGCCAGCAGCTGGAGGCTTACCAAAGAGACCCAGTACTTC.

The chain has TRBV6-5 and TRBJ1-5; 8 nucleotides agree with TRBD1. The CDR3 totals 14 residues. Germline V gives CDR1 MNHEY, CDR2 SVGAGI. V gave up 4 bases and J gave up 4 bases; unmatched junction bases: 3. Written as DNA, the CDR3 is TGTGCCAGCAGTTTAGGACAGGGTAATCAGCCCCAGCATTTT. As protein: CASSLGQGNQPQHF.

The chain employs TRBV25-1 and TRBJ1-5; D unresolved. CDR3 size: 13 residues. The V end lost 4 bases, the J end lost 4 bases, and 8 bases lay between the germline ends. CDR1 is MGHDK and CDR2 is SYGVNS in the germline V gene. The CDR3 sequence: CASSGYTNQPQHF. CDR3 nucleotide sequence: TGTGCCAGCAGTGGGTACACGAATCAGCCCCAGCATTTT. Combining the CDR3 with reference TRBV25-1 and TRBJ1-5 gives the whole variable domain EADIYQTPRYLVIGTGKKITLECSQTMGHDKMYWYQQDPGMELHLIHYSYGVNSTEKGDLSSESTVSRIRTEHFPLTLESARPSHTSQYLCASSGYTNQPQHFGDGTRLSIL.

The chain has TRBV4-2 and TRBJ1-6; weak D call: TRBD1 (5 bases). Trimming removed 0 bases at V and 6 bases at J, with 21 bases between. This CDR3 is 19 amino acids long. In germline, CDR1 is LGHNA, CDR2 YNFKEQ. CDR3 protein: CASSQDIGRVWGGNSPLHF. The CDR3 coding sequence is TGTGCCAGCAGCCAAGATATCGGTCGGGTGTGGGGGGGTAATTCACCCCTCCACTTT.

This chain links TRBV5-1 with TRBJ1-1; possibly TRBD1 for D (5 bases). Deletions cut 4 bases from V and 7 bases from J, with 20 bases between. Germline lookup yields CDR1 SGHRS and CDR2 YFSETQ. This CDR3 contains 15 residues. The CDR3 nucleotides read TGCGCCAGCAGCCCAACTGGTGGGGGATGGGGTGAAGCTTTCTTT. Translation gives CASSPTGGGWGEAFF.

This clone was recorded once. V usage is TRBV10-3 and J usage is TRBJ1-1; 8 bases match TRBD1. Germline trimming cut 7 bases from V and 6 bases from J; bases unmatched to any gene: 7. The CDR3 covers 13 residues. Germline values: CDR1 ENHRY, CDR2 SYGVKD. Here the CDR3 reads CAITGQGEPEAFF. In nucleotides, the CDR3 is TGTGCCATCACCGGACAGGGTGAGCCTGAAGCTTTCTTT.

This clone was detected once. The chain has TRBV6-5 and TRBJ1-2; TRBD1 aligns across 9 bases. Germline values: CDR1 MNHEY, CDR2 SVGAGI. The CDR3 is 13 residues long. Trimming took 6 bases from V and 4 from J; bases not matched to a gene: 3. The CDR3 DNA reads as TGTGCCAGCAGCAGGGACAGGGTCTATGGCTACACCTTC. It is translated as CASSRDRVYGYTF.

This chain links TRBV5-1 with TRBJ2-7; TRBD2 aligns across 8 bases. The CDR3 runs to 15 residues. Germline V gene data show CDR1 as SGHRS and CDR2 as YFSETQ. V dropped 4 bases and J dropped 6; count of bases not matched to a gene: 12. The chain's CDR3 is CASSLRLASEGEQYF. The CDR3 nucleotides are TGCGCCAGCAGCCTCCGACTAGCGAGTGAAGGCGAGCAGTACTTC.

The chain couples TRBV5-1 to TRBJ2-3; 9 bases are a match to TRBD1. The CDR3 totals 15 residues. The germline V gene has CDR1 SGHRS and CDR2 YFSETQ. Trimming took 1 base from V and 4 from J; bases not matched to a gene: 4. The DNA for the CDR3 is TGCGCCAGCAGCTTGACCCGGACAGGGGCAGATACGCAGTATTTT. Translated: CASSLTRTGADTQYF.

V is TRBV27 and J is TRBJ1-4; TRBD1 might be the D (6 bases). Looked up from germline, CDR1 is MNHEY and CDR2 is SMNVEV (reference sequence). The CDR3 has 12 residues. V was cut by 8 bases and J by 5 bases, with 9 bases left in between. The CDR3 reads CASRDINEKLFF. The CDR3 DNA reads TGTGCCAGCCGGGACATAAATGAAAAACTGTTTTTT.

A few counts support this clone. V is TRBV28 and J is TRBJ1-4, with D possibly TRBD1 on 6 matching bases. Germline-derived CDR1 and CDR2 are MDHEN and SYDVKM. This CDR3 is built from 14 residues. V was pared by 6 bases and J by 3 bases, with 11 bases between. DNA of the CDR3: TGTGCCAGCAGGGTCGGACAGCCTAATGAAAAACTGTTTTTT. This codes for CASRVGQPNEKLFF.

This clone was picked up one time. The chain links TRBV5-4 to TRBJ2-1, with a tentative D call TRBD2 (6 bases). CDR1 is SGHNT, CDR2 YYREEE, per germline (reference sequence). With 1 base removed from V and 6 bases from J, the gap between germline ends came to 17 bases. The CDR3 is 16 residues long. Here the CDR3 reads CASSLSLASGVNEQFF. The DNA for the CDR3 is TGTGCCAGCAGCTTGAGTCTAGCGTCGGGGGTCAATGAGCAGTTCTTC.

Note on this clone: A junction end diverges from the germline sequence, so it may reflect a read error. The chain uses TRBV4-1 and TRBJ2-2; tentatively, D is TRBD1 (6 bases). Germline CDR1 and CDR2: MGHRA and YSYEKL. This CDR3 has 12 residues. CDR3: CASSQDEGGLFF. The DNA for the CDR3 is TGCGCCAGCAGCCAAGATGAAGGGGGGCTGTTTTTT.

This clone was detected once. This chain uses TRBV5-1 with TRBJ2-1; 12 nucleotides agree with TRBD1. Looked up from germline, CDR1 is SGHRS and CDR2 is YFSETQ. V shed 0 bases and J 8 bases; nucleotides not matched to a gene: 6. The CDR3 has 16 residues. In nucleotides, the CDR3 is TGCGCCAGCAGCTTGGTCGGGACAGGGGGCATCGATGAGCAGTTCTTC. This sequence encodes CASSLVGTGGIDEQFF. Variable domain in full (rest from reference TRBV5-1 and TRBJ2-1): KAGVTQTPRYLIKTRGQQVTLSCSPISGHRSVSWYQQTPGQGLQFLFEYFSETQRNKGNFPGRFSGRQFSNSRSEMNVSTLELGDSALYLCASSLVGTGGIDEQFFGPGTRLTVL.

The chain has TRBV4-2 and TRBJ2-1; TRBD2 aligns across 13 bases. Germline loops: CDR1 LGHNA, CDR2 YNFKEQ. V shed 6 bases and J 7 bases; nucleotides not matched to a gene: 6. The CDR3 has 15 residues. In DNA, the CDR3 is TGTGCCAGCAGTCCCGGGGGACTAGCGGGGAATGAGCAGTTCTTC. Its protein product is CASSPGGLAGNEQFF.

The rearrangement links TRBV6-4 to TRBJ2-3; 14 bases are shared with TRBD2. Germline-derived CDR1 and CDR2 are MRHNA and SNTAGT. Trimming at V came to 3 bases and at J to 4 bases, leaving 3 bases not matched to a gene. The CDR3 sequence is 16 residues long. The CDR3: CASSESGLAGADTQYF. CDR3 in DNA: TGTGCCAGCAGTGAATCGGGACTAGCGGGAGCAGATACGCAGTATTTT.

V usage is TRBV12-5 and J usage is TRBJ1-4, with 10 bases lining up with TRBD1. Germline CDR1 LGHNT, CDR2 FRNRAP. CDR3 size: 14 residues. The trim removed 4 bases at V and 7 bases at J, leaving 3 bases unmatched. CDR3 coding DNA: TGTGCTAGTGGTTCCGGGACAGGGGTTGAAAAACTGTTTTTT. Its protein is CASGSGTGVEKLFF.

The gene calls are TRBV24-1 and TRBJ1-5; D gene unclear. The V end was cut by 3 bases, the J end by 3 bases, with 11 bases between. The CDR3 is 15 residues long. CDR1 and CDR2 from the germline V gene are KGHDR and SFDVKD. CDR3 residues: CATSDASVNNQPQHF. The CDR3 DNA sequence: TGTGCCACCAGTGATGCGAGTGTAAACAATCAGCCCCAGCATTTT.

The V and J genes are TRBV9 and TRBJ2-5; TRBD2 agrees at 12 bases. The CDR3 is 15 residues long. Germline lookup yields CDR1 SGDLS and CDR2 YYNGEE. V lost 4 bases and J lost 3; bases outside the gene matches: 4. The CDR3 here is CASSLAGGDKETQYF. CDR3 nucleotides: TGTGCCAGCAGCCTAGCGGGAGGGGATAAAGAGACCCAGTACTTC.

The chain has TRBV7-9 and TRBJ1-2, with a possible D match to TRBD1 (5 bases). V lost 1 base and J 5 bases, leaving 17 bases between the germline ends. Germline loops: CDR1 SEHNR, CDR2 FQNEAQ (reference sequence). This CDR3 has 16 amino acids. The CDR3 protein is CASSLDLGTAIYGYTF. The CDR3 bases are TGTGCCAGCAGCTTAGATCTTGGGACTGCAATTTATGGCTACACCTTC. Full variable domain (rest looked up from reference TRBV7-9 and TRBJ1-2): DTGVSQNPRHKITKRGQNVTFRCDPISEHNRLYWYRQTLGQGPEFLTYFQNEAQLEKSRLLSDRFSAERPKGSFSTLEIQRTEQGDSAMYLCASSLDLGTAIYGYTFGSGTRLTVV.

The chain recombines TRBV6-1 with TRBJ1-5; D may be TRBD1 (6 bases). CDR3 length equals 13 residues. Germline-derived CDR1 and CDR2 are MNHNS and SASEGT. V was shortened by 2 bases and J by 10 bases, with 12 bases between the two germline ends. Written as DNA, the CDR3 is TGTGCCAGCAGTGAAACTCAGGGGCGACCCCAGCATTTT. It encodes CASSETQGRPQHF.

The chain is built from TRBV5-1 and TRBJ1-4, with a weak D call TRBD1 (6 bases). CDR3 length: 13 amino acids. The germline V and J ends were trimmed by 6 bases and 5 bases, with 11 bases remaining between them. CDR1 SGHRS and CDR2 YFSETQ come from the germline V gene. The CDR3 coding sequence is TGCGCCAGCAACGGGGGCGTCAATGAAAAACTGTTTTTT. It specifies CASNGGVNEKLFF.

The V call is TRBV7-9, the J call TRBJ1-2; D is unresolved. In germline, CDR1 is SEHNR, CDR2 FQNEAQ (reference sequence). Trimming took 1 base from V and 2 from J, leaving 5 bases between them. The CDR3 is 13 residues long. Here the CDR3 reads CASSLGVNYGYTF. The CDR3 nucleotides read TGTGCCAGCAGCTTAGGCGTCAACTATGGCTACACCTTC.